The present T cell receptor beta chain was sequenced within a study of cytomegalovirus exposure and HLA in healthy donors. Study-wide results and limits: Most TCR beta V segments were productive about 90% or about 30% of the time in an earlier analysis.

Primers included in the PCR were 60 Vbeta and 13 Jbeta primers. Clones were read by immunoSEQ multiplex PCR, and TCRdb kept only the in-frame ones, dropping some. The data contain 120,000 or so clones, 75% to 85% of them singletons. The junction had 5 bases not matched to a gene; V was cut back by 6 bases and J by 0 bases. Germline CDR1 and CDR2: LNHNV and YYDKDF (reference sequence). This CDR3 is 16 amino acids long. Worth noting for this clone: Its specificity is not known.

This receptor was taken from a woman between 50 and 59 years old in good health and CMV-seropositive. The chain links TRBV15 to TRBJ1-4; 9 nucleotides match TRBD1. Sequencing was done on a sample of PBMCs. The CDR3 loop is CATRPDRGATNEKLFF. The CDR3 DNA is TGTGCCACCAGGCCCGACAGGGGGGCAACTAATGAAAAACTGTTTTTT.